The 32 T cell receptor beta chains listed next were all sequenced from one sample in a study of blood T cell repertoires in COVID-19 (dated by TCRdb to 2018 to 2021). Library preparation was by the immunoSEQ multiplex PCR assay. TCRdb took over this immuneACCESS table, retaining in-frame rearrangements with V and J assigned. Such tables are incomplete; in checked studies, under half of the missing clones stem from an unresolved V gene, and the remainder is unexplained. The sample has around 64,000 clones on record, about nine tenths of them singletons. The ten largest clones take up 8.6% of the sample. Material for sequencing was peripheral blood. Source of these receptors: a human donor in a cohort sampled during active COVID-19.

The V call is TRBV5-1, the J call TRBJ1-6; possible D gene TRBD1, 5 bases. The CDR3 contains 13 residues. The germline V and J ends were trimmed by 0 bases and 9 bases, with 7 bases remaining between them. CDR1 and CDR2 (germline): SGHRS, YFSETQ. CDR3 residues: CASSLAGRSPLHF. CDR3 bases: TGCGCCAGCAGCTTGGCAGGGCGTTCACCCCTCCACTTT.

The chain employs TRBV4-3 and TRBJ1-2, with 11 bases matching TRBD1. In germline, CDR1 is LGHNA, CDR2 YSLEER. CDR3 length: 16 residues. Unmatched junction bases numbered 9, after V lost 1 base and J lost 8 bases. In DNA, the CDR3 is TGCGCCAGCAGCCAAGCCTGGACAGGGGGCGTAAGGGGCTACACCTTC. This gives the protein CASSQAWTGGVRGYTF.

The rearrangement uses TRBV5-4 and TRBJ2-7, with a weak D call TRBD1 (7 bases). V was clipped by 3 bases and J by 7 bases, with 23 bases between them. The germline V gene has CDR1 SGHNT and CDR2 YYREEE (reference sequence). The CDR3 covers 16 residues. CDR3 sequence: CASSSARDRTLGEQYF. Here the CDR3 DNA reads TGTGCCAGCAGCTCAGCGCGGGACAGAACTCTTGGGGAGCAGTACTTC.

This chain uses TRBV2 with TRBJ2-5; 16 bases line up with TRBD2. The CDR3 length is 16 residues. Germline CDR1 reads SNHLY; CDR2 reads FYNNEI. J was trimmed by 4 bases and V by 6 bases; bases with no gene match: 5. DNA of the CDR3: TGTGCCAGCAGGGGACTAGCGGGGGGGCCGGTAGAGACCCAGTACTTC. This codes for CASRGLAGGPVETQYF.

CDR3 bases: TGTGCCAGCTCACCAGCCGCGGGGATTGGGGAGACCCAGTACTTC. Protein product: CASSPAAGIGETQYF. The V and J genes are TRBV18 and TRBJ2-5, with a tentative D call TRBD2 (6 bases). Trimming pared 2 bases from V and 5 bases from J, leaving 15 bases between. The CDR3 contains 15 residues. The V gene's germline CDR1 is KGHSH and CDR2 LQKENI.

The V gene is TRBV7-9, the J gene TRBJ2-1; 14 bases map to TRBD2. Per the germline V gene, CDR1 is SEHNR and CDR2 is FQNEAQ (reference sequence). V lost 5 bases, J lost 7 bases, and 13 bases stayed unmatched. The CDR3 is 18 amino acids. CDR3 sequence reads: CASSPVPGLAGVGNEQFF. The CDR3 coding sequence is TGTGCCAGCAGCCCCGTCCCGGGACTAGCGGGAGTAGGAAATGAGCAGTTCTTC.

The chain employs TRBV19 and TRBJ1-2; 9 nucleotides line up with TRBD1. CDR3 length equals 12 residues. V was clipped by 9 bases and J by 5 bases; unmatched bases: 4. Germline V gene sequence: CDR1 LNHDA, CDR2 SQIVND (reference sequence). CDR3 DNA sequence: TGTGCCAGCTCGGACAGGGGTTATGGCTACACCTTC. It translates to CASSDRGYGYTF.

In the case of this clone: The sample carries other DNA sequences with the same CDR3. The chain couples TRBV7-2 to TRBJ1-2; a weak D match, TRBD1 (5 bases). The V end lost 5 bases, the J end lost 1 base, and 11 bases lay between the germline ends. Germline loops: CDR1 SGHTA, CDR2 FQGNSA. The CDR3 sequence is 14 residues long. For the CDR3, the DNA is TGTGCCAGCAGCCTGACCCAGGGTAACTATGGCTACACCTTC. It yields the protein CASSLTQGNYGYTF.

The gene calls are TRBV28 and TRBJ2-7; 7 bases are a match to TRBD1. Germline CDR1 and CDR2: MDHEN and SYDVKM. V lost 5 bases, J lost 5 bases, and 6 bases stayed unmatched. The CDR3 covers 13 residues. CDR3 region: CASSKGAHHEQYF. For the CDR3, the DNA is TGTGCCAGCAGTAAGGGGGCCCACCACGAGCAGTACTTC. The entire variable domain, with the rest obtained from reference TRBV28 and TRBJ2-7, is as follows: DVKVTQSSRYLVKRTGEKVFLECVQDMDHENMFWYRQDPGLGLRLIYFSYDVKMKEKGDIPEGYSVSREKKERFSLILESASTNQTSMYLCASSKGAHHEQYFGPGTRLTVT.

About this clone itself: The identical CDR3 is also encoded by other nucleotide sequences in the sample. The chain recombines TRBV5-4 with TRBJ2-3, with TRBD2 as a possible D gene (6 bases). The germline CDR1 and CDR2 sequences are SGHNT and YYREEE (reference sequence). The V gene lost 3 bases and the J gene lost 0 bases, with 8 bases spanning the gap. The CDR3 has 14 residues. The CDR3 coding sequence is TGTGCCAGCAGCTCTCGGGGGAGCACAGATACGCAGTATTTT. Its translation: CASSSRGSTDTQYF.

The rearrangement uses TRBV6-1 and TRBJ2-2; D possibly corresponds to TRBD2 (7 bases). The CDR3 extends over 16 amino acids. Trimming pared 1 base from V and 2 bases from J, leaving 11 bases between. Germline CDR1 MNHNS, CDR2 SASEGT. The CDR3 bases are TGTGCCAGCAGTGAAGGGAGCGGGACAAACACCGGGGAGCTGTTTTTT. This translates into CASSEGSGTNTGELFF.

A single count supports this clone. The chain recombines TRBV7-2 with TRBJ2-7; 15 nucleotides line up with TRBD2. Trimming removed 6 bases from V and 2 bases from J; junction bases left unmatched: 14. The germline gives CDR1 SGHTA, CDR2 FQGNSA. This CDR3 has 19 residues. The DNA of the CDR3 is TGTGCCAGCAGACTAAGGGGGGGACTAGCGGGAGGAACAACCTACGAGCAGTACTTC. It is translated as CASRLRGGLAGGTTYEQYF. Full variable domain (remainder filled in from reference TRBV7-2 and TRBJ2-7): GAGVSQSPSNKVTEKGKDVELRCDPISGHTALYWYRQSLGQGLEFLIYFQGNSAPDKSGLPSDRFSAERTGGSVSTLTIQRTQQEDSAVYLCASRLRGGLAGGTTYEQYFGPGTRLTVT.

The chain is built from TRBV7-3 and TRBJ1-2, with TRBD1 matching over 10 bases. This CDR3 has 14 residues. The germline CDR1 and CDR2 sequences are SGHTA and FQGTGA. V was clipped by 5 bases and J by 7 bases; unmatched bases: 7. CDR3 in amino acids: CASSRDRGKSGYTF. The CDR3 coding sequence is TGTGCCAGCAGCCGGGACAGGGGAAAGAGTGGCTACACCTTC.

V is TRBV3-1 (or the pseudogene TRBV3-2) and J is TRBJ2-5; TRBD2 might be the D (5 bases). This CDR3 has 15 residues. Trimming left V 3 bases short and J 5 bases short, with 16 bases between. The V gene's germline CDR1 is LGHDT and CDR2 YNNKEL (reference sequence). The DNA for the CDR3 is TGTGCCAGCAGCCATCCAGCGGCCCTGGGGGAGACCCAGTACTTC. Its protein product is CASSHPAALGETQYF.

This chain uses TRBV29-1 with TRBJ2-5, with TRBD1 as a possible D gene (6 bases). Germline CDR1 and CDR2: SQVTM and ANQGSEA. V lost 6 bases, J lost 7 bases, and 30 bases lay in between. The CDR3 is made up of 17 amino acids. In DNA form, the CDR3 reads TGCAGCGTCGCAAAAGCCCCCCCCGGCAGGGGTATAGGGACCCAGTACTTC. Protein: CSVAKAPPGRGIGTQYF.

The chain joins TRBV5-1 to TRBJ2-5; 13 bases match TRBD2. Germline V gives CDR1 SGHRS, CDR2 YFSETQ. Trimming cost V 5 bases and J 5 bases; bases outside gene matches: 6. The CDR3 consists of 15 residues. The CDR3 region is CASRSLAGGPETQYF. The CDR3 DNA reads TGCGCCAGCAGGTCACTAGCGGGGGGGCCGGAGACCCAGTACTTC. The entire variable domain, with the rest obtained from reference TRBV5-1 and TRBJ2-5, is as follows: KAGVTQTPRYLIKTRGQQVTLSCSPISGHRSVSWYQQTPGQGLQFLFEYFSETQRNKGNFPGRFSGRQFSNSRSEMNVSTLELGDSALYLCASRSLAGGPETQYFGPGTRLLVL.

V gene TRBV5-1 combines with J gene TRBJ2-5; no reliable D call. V dropped 4 bases and J dropped 4 bases, with 14 bases sitting between them. The germline V gene has CDR1 SGHRS and CDR2 YFSETQ. The CDR3 covers 14 residues. CDR3 in amino acids: CASSLTPGGETQYF. CDR3 nucleotide sequence: TGCGCCAGCAGCCTCACCCCTGGCGGAGAGACCCAGTACTTC.

The V call is TRBV5-1, the J call TRBJ1-1; D gene uncertain. This CDR3 comprises 14 residues. Germline V CDR1 and CDR2: SGHRS, YFSETQ. V gave up 0 bases and J gave up 4 bases, with 10 bases separating them. CDR3 protein: CASSLAPGITEAFF. The CDR3 DNA is TGCGCCAGCAGCTTGGCCCCAGGTATCACTGAAGCTTTCTTT.

The genes are TRBV7-9 and TRBJ1-5; 7 bases align to TRBD1. The V segment lost 3 bases and the J segment 5 bases; nucleotides outside the gene matches: 7. This CDR3 is built from 15 residues. Germline V CDR1 and CDR2: SEHNR, FQNEAQ (reference sequence). Here the CDR3 DNA reads TGTGCCAGCAGCTTGGACAGGTCGGGATATCAGCCCCAGCATTTT. It yields the protein CASSLDRSGYQPQHF.

This clone appeared once. The chain recombines TRBV4-1 with TRBJ2-3; D perhaps matches TRBD2 (5 bases). With 3 bases removed from V and 1 base from J, the gap between germline ends came to 14 bases. The CDR3 runs 16 residues. Germline CDR1 MGHRA, CDR2 YSYEKL. CDR3 coding DNA: TGCGCCAGCAGCCAGAACCCAGGACTGGGCACAGATACGCAGTATTTT. Translated: CASSQNPGLGTDTQYF.

The rearrangement links TRBV2 to TRBJ2-2; 11 positions agree with TRBD2. CDR1 is SNHLY and CDR2 is FYNNEI in the germline V gene. V trimming: 6 bases; J trimming: 0 bases; junction bases outside the gene matches: 6. The CDR3 is made up of 17 amino acids. The chain's CDR3 is CASRRLAGHANTGELFF. For the CDR3, the DNA is TGTGCCAGCAGACGACTAGCGGGGCACGCGAACACCGGGGAGCTGTTTTTT.

Here the CDR3 reads CASSPSRGRNTGELFF. DNA for the CDR3: TGTGCCAGCAGCCCCTCCAGGGGGCGCAACACCGGGGAGCTGTTTTTT. The chain is built from TRBV7-3 and TRBJ2-2, with TRBD1 identical over 8 bases. This CDR3 has 16 residues. Germline CDR1 is SGHTA and CDR2 is FQGTGA. V gave up 5 bases and J gave up 2 bases; unmatched junction bases: 7.

The V and J genes are TRBV11-3 and TRBJ2-3, with 10 bases that match TRBD1. Looked up from germline, CDR1 is SGHNT and CDR2 is YENEEA. The trim removed 1 base at V and 1 base at J, leaving 5 bases unmatched. The CDR3 runs to 17 residues. The CDR3 nucleotides read TGTGCCAGCAGCTTAGTTGGGGGGACAGGGGGCACAGATACGCAGTATTTT. Its translation is CASSLVGGTGGTDTQYF.

This clone was recorded once. This rearrangement joins TRBV28 to TRBJ1-2; 7 bases fit TRBD1. V was clipped by 6 bases and J by 4 bases; unmatched bases: 5. Germline V gene lookup returns CDR1 MDHEN and CDR2 SYDVKM. The CDR3 extends over 13 amino acids. In nucleotides, the CDR3 is TGTGCCAGCAGGACAGGGTTCGCCTATGGCTACACCTTC. It translates to CASRTGFAYGYTF.

The rearrangement joins TRBV24-1 to TRBJ2-3, with D unresolved. The V gene's germline CDR1 is KGHDR and CDR2 SFDVKD. Trimming stripped 9 bases from V and 5 bases from J, with 8 bases between. The CDR3 sequence is 11 residues long. This CDR3 reads CATGSGDTQYF. The CDR3 DNA is TGTGCCACCGGGTCGGGAGATACGCAGTATTTT.

The chain employs TRBV18 and TRBJ2-7, with no clear D. The CDR3 runs 15 residues. Germline lookup yields CDR1 KGHSH and CDR2 LQKENI. V dropped 0 bases and J dropped 6 bases, with 15 bases sitting between them. CDR3 sequence (DNA): TGTGCCAGCTCACCACCCTCTTTATTCCCCTCCGAGCAGTACTTC. It specifies CASSPPSLFPSEQYF.

This chain links TRBV9 with TRBJ1-6, with 7 bases fitting TRBD1. V dropped 0 bases and J dropped 6; count of bases not matched to a gene: 9. Germline CDR1 SGDLS, CDR2 YYNGEE. This CDR3 is built from 17 residues. Here the CDR3 DNA reads TGTGCCAGCAGCGTAGAGCCTACCGGGACAGTTAATTCACCCCTCCACTTT. It translates to CASSVEPTGTVNSPLHF.

The J gene is TRBJ2-3, the V gene TRBV7-3; D gene unclear. The CDR3 is 14 amino acids. V lost 1 base and J 6 bases, leaving 11 bases between the germline ends. Germline-derived CDR1 and CDR2 are SGHTA and FQGTGA. In DNA form, the CDR3 reads TGTGCCAGCAGCTTAATGACCAGGTCTGATACGCAGTATTTT. Translating gives CASSLMTRSDTQYF.

The chain is built from TRBV23-1 and TRBJ2-1; TRBD2 matches 9 bases. TRBV23-1 is assigned to the ORF class and has an uncertain function. The J segment lost 7 bases and the V segment lost 0 bases, leaving 4 bases of the junction unmatched. The CDR3 runs 15 residues. The CDR3 DNA follows: TGCGCCAGCAGTCAATCGCCGAGCGGGGGGAATGAGCAGTTCTTC. Amino acid sequence: CASSQSPSGGNEQFF.

The chain employs TRBV10-3 and TRBJ1-1; D perhaps matches TRBD1 (6 bases). The CDR3 has 13 amino acids. Germline V lookup: CDR1 ENHRY, CDR2 SYGVKD. V shed 8 bases and J shed 4 bases, with 14 bases lying between them. CDR3 sequence reads: CAIWQGLGTEAFF. DNA of the CDR3: TGTGCCATCTGGCAGGGGCTGGGCACTGAAGCTTTCTTT.

The chain carries TRBV6-2 or TRBV6-3 and TRBJ2-3; 11 bases map to TRBD2. The CDR3 extends over 16 amino acids. Germline assignment: CDR1 MNHEY and CDR2 SVGEGT. Losses at the gene ends were 5 bases for V and 4 bases for J; bases not matched to a gene: 8. The CDR3 DNA is TGTGCCAGCAGTCGGGGACTAGCGGCACCGGCAGATACGCAGTATTTT. It specifies CASSRGLAAPADTQYF.

This rearrangement joins TRBV3-1 (or the pseudogene TRBV3-2) to TRBJ2-7; D is undetermined. CDR3 length: 13 residues. Trimming took off 4 bases at V and 5 bases at J, with 12 bases between the two ends. Germline V gene lookup returns CDR1 LGHDT and CDR2 YNNKEL (reference sequence). This CDR3 reads CASSPLSAHEQYF. In DNA, the CDR3 is TGTGCCAGCAGCCCACTATCCGCCCACGAGCAGTACTTC.